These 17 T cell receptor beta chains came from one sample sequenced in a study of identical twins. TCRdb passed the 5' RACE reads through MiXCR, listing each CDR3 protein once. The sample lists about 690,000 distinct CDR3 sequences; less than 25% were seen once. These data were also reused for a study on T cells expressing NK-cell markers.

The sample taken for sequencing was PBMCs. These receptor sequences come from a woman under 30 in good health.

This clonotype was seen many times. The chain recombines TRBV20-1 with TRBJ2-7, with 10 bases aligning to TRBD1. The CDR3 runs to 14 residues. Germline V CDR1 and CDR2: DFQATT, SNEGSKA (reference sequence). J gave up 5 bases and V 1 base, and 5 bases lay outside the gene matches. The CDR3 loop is CSARAVTGGNEQYF. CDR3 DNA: TGCAGTGCTAGAGCTGTGACAGGGGGCAACGAGCAGTACTTC.

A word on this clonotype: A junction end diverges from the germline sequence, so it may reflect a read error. The DNA for the CDR3 is TGTGCCAGCAGCTTAGATCTGGAACGAGGAAACACCATACATTTT. Translated, it gives CASSLDLERGNTIHF. V usage is TRBV11-2 and J usage is TRBJ1-3; no reliable D call. Germline V gene sequence: CDR1 SGHAT, CDR2 FQNNGV. The CDR3 has 15 residues.

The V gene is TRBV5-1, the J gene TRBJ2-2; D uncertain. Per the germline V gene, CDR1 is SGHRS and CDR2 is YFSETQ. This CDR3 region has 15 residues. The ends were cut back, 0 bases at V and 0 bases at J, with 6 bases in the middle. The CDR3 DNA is TGCGCCAGCAGCTTGGTGACAACGAACACCGGGGAGCTGTTTTTT. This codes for CASSLVTTNTGELFF.

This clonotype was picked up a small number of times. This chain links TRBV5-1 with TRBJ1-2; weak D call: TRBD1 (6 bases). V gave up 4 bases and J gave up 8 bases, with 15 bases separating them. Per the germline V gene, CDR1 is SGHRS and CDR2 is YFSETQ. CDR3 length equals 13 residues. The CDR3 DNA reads TGCGCCAGCAGCCTGGCCCGGGGGCGCGGCTACACCTTC. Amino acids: CASSLARGRGYTF. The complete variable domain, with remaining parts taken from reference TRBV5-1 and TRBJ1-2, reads KAGVTQTPRYLIKTRGQQVTLSCSPISGHRSVSWYQQTPGQGLQFLFEYFSETQRNKGNFPGRFSGRQFSNSRSEMNVSTLELGDSALYLCASSLARGRGYTFGSGTRLTVV.

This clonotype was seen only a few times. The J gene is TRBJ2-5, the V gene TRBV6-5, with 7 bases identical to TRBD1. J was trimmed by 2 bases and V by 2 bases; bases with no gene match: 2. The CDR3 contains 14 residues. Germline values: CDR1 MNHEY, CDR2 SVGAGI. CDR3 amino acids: CASSYGDRQETQYF. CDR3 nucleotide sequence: TGTGCCAGCAGTTACGGGGACAGACAAGAGACCCAGTACTTC.

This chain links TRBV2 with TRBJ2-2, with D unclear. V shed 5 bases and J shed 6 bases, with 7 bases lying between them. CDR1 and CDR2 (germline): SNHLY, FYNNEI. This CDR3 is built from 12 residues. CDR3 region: CASSWLAGELFF. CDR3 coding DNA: TGTGCCAGCAGTTGGTTGGCCGGGGAGCTGTTTTTT.

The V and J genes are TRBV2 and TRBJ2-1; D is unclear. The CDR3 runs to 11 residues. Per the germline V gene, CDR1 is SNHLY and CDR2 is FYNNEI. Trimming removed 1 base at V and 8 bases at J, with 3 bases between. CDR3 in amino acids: CASSEGDEQFF. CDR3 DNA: TGTGCCAGCAGTGAAGGGGATGAGCAGTTCTTC.

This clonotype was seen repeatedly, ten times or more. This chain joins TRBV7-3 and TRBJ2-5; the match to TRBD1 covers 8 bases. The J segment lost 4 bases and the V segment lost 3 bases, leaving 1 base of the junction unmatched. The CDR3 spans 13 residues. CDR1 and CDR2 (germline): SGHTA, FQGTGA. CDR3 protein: CASSFGQGETQYF. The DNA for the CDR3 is TGTGCCAGCAGCTTTGGACAGGGAGAGACCCAGTACTTC. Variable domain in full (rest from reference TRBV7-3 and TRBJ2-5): GAGVSQTPSNKVTEKGKYVELRCDPISGHTALYWYRQSLGQGPEFLIYFQGTGAADDSGLPNDRFFAVRPEGSVSTLKIQRTERGDSAVYLCASSFGQGETQYFGPGTRLLVL.

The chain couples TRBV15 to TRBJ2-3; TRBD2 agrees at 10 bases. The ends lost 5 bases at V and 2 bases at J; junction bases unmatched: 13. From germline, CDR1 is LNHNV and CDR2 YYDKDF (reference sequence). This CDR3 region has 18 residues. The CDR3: CATSGQSGRAKPTDTQYF. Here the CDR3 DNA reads TGTGCCACCAGCGGTCAAAGCGGGAGGGCCAAACCCACAGATACGCAGTATTTT.

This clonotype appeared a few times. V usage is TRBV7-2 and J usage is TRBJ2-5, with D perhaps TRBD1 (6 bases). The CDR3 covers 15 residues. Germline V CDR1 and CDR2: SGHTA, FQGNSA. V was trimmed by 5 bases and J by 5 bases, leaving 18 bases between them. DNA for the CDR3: TGTGCCAGCAGCCAGTCGTATCAGGGGCGGGAGACCCAGTACTTC. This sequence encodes CASSQSYQGRETQYF.

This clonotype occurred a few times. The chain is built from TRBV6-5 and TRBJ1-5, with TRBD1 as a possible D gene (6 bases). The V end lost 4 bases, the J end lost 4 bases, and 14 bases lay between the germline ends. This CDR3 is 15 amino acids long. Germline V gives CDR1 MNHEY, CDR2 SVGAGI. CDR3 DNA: TGTGCCAGCAGTTCCCAAGGGGGAAGAAATCAGCCCCAGCATTTT. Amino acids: CASSSQGGRNQPQHF.

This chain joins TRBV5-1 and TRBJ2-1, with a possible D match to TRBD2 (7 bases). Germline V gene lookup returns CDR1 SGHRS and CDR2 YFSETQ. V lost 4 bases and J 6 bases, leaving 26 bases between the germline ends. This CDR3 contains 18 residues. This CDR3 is CASSPRGGGGPGGNEQFF. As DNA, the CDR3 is TGCGCCAGCAGCCCCCGTGGGGGCGGGGGTCCCGGGGGCAATGAGCAGTTCTTC.

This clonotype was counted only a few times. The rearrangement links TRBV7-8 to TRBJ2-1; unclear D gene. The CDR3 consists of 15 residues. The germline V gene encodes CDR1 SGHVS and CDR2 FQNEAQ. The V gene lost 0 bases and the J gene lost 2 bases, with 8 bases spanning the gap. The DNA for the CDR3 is TGTGCCAGCAGCTTAGCGGCGACGGCCTACAATGAGCAGTTCTTC. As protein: CASSLAATAYNEQFF.

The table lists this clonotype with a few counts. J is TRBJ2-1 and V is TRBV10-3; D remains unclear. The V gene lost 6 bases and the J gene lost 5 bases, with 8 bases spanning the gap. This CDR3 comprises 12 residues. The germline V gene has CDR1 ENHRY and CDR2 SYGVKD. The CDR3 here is CAIRQTDNEQFF. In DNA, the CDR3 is TGTGCCATCAGGCAGACTGACAATGAGCAGTTCTTC.

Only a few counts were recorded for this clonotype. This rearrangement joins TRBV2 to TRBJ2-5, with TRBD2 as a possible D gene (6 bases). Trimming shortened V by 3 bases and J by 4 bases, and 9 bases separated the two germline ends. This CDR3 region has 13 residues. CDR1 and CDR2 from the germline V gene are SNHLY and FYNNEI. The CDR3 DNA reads TGTGCCAGCAGTGAGTTGGGGGGAGAGACCCAGTACTTC. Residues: CASSELGGETQYF.

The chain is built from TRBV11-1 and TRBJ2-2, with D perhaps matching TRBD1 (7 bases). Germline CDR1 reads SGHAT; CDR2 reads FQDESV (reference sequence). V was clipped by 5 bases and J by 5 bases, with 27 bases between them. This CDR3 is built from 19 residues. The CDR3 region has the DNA TGTGCCAGCAGCCCCTCCACCGGACAGGCCATTGGGGGGACCGGGGAGCTGTTTTTT. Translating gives CASSPSTGQAIGGTGELFF.

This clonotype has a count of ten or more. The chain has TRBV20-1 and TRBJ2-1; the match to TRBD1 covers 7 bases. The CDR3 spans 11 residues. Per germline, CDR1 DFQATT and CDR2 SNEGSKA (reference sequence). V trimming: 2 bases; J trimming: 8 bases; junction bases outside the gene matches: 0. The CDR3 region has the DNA TGCAGTGCTAGACAGGGGGATGAGCAGTTCTTC. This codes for CSARQGDEQFF.